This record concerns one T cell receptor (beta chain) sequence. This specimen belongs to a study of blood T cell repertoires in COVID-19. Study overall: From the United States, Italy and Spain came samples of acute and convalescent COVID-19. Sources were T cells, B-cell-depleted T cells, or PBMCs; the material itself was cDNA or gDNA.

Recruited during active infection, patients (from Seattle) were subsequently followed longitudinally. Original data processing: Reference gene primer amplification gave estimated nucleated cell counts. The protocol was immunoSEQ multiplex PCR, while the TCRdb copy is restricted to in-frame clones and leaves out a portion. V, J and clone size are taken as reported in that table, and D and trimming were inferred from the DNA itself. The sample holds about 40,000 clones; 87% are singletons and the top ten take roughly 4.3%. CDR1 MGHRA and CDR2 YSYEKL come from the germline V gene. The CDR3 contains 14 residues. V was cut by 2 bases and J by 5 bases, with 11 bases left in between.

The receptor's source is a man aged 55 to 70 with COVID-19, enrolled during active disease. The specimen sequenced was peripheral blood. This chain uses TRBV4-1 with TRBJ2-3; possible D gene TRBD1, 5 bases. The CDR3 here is CASSQSGFIDTQYF. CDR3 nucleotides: TGCGCCAGCAGCCAATCAGGGTTTATAGATACGCAGTATTTT.